The rows below give T cell receptor beta chains drawn from one sample of a study of monozygotic twins with inflammatory bowel disease. From its re-call of the 5' RACE reads, TCRdb lists each CDR3 protein once, without DNA. The repertoire table contains 190,000 or so distinct CDR3 sequences. Sample: blood. The receptors shown here come from a human donor with ulcerative colitis or Crohn's disease, or a healthy co-twin of an affected twin (not recorded which). CDR3s include the opening cysteine and the closing phenylalanine or tryptophan.

TRBV2,TRBJ1-1,CASSDWRGTEAFF
TRBV5-6,TRBJ2-1,CASSFEGRSNEQFF
TRBV5-1,TRBJ2-3,CASSPSTPTDTQYF
TRBV12-3/TRBV12-4,TRBJ2-2,CASSWRREAGELFF
TRBV9,TRBJ1-2,CASSWTDNYGYTF
TRBV10-3,TRBJ1-1,CAISESGNTEAFF
TRBV7-3,TRBJ1-2,CASSITPGVGYTF
TRBV5-5,TRBJ2-5,CASSLWDSKETQYF
TRBV6-1,TRBJ1-6,CAISNAGWQAGSPLHF
TRBV20-1,TRBJ1-3,CSASIAGPLSGNTIYF
TRBV6-1,TRBJ2-4,CASSGRQGGDRAKNIQYF
TRBV12-3/TRBV12-4,TRBJ1-2,CASTISPPYGYTF
TRBV27,TRBJ1-4,CASSLSRQAHEKLFF
TRBV3-1,TRBJ2-5,CASSQDGRRETQYF
TRBV12-3/TRBV12-4,TRBJ1-2,CASSSDRGLYGYTF
TRBV5-1,TRBJ2-1,CASSVTSGGAGSSYNEQFF
TRBV4-1,TRBJ2-1,CASSQEGDSYDEQFF
TRBV24-1,TRBJ1-2,CATSDREGGGYTF
TRBV7-9,TRBJ2-5,CASSLGTSSGAGETQYF
TRBV6-5,TRBJ1-1,CASSYGRETEAFF
TRBV18,TRBJ2-3,CASSPGDPDTQYF
TRBV24-1,TRBJ2-3,CATSDSGGRGTQYF
TRBV20-1,TRBJ1-1,CSQGGETLNTEAFF
TRBV7-9,TRBJ1-1,CASSLWGAGNTEAFF
TRBV29-1,TRBJ2-2,CSVGGTENTGELFF
TRBV6-1,TRBJ2-3,CASKLGLADTDTQYF
TRBV7-2,TRBJ1-5,CASSIQGTNNQPQHF
TRBV20-1,TRBJ2-7,CSASLPRTLYEQYF
TRBV5-1,TRBJ1-1,CASSLGLERAEAFF
TRBV20-1,TRBJ1-1,CSASGFGPFMNTEAFF
TRBV20-1,TRBJ2-7,CSATGTGGLVQYF
TRBV20-1,TRBJ2-1,CSARGLARNEQFF
TRBV20-1,TRBJ2-2,CSAREVGQNTGELFF
TRBV20-1,TRBJ1-1,CSASIRDRVNTEAFF
TRBV5-1,TRBJ2-5,CASSLAYRQGATYETQYF